This passage covers 23 T cell receptor beta chains from one sample sequenced in a study of blood T cell repertoires in COVID-19. TCRdb keeps only in-frame clones here, not all; method: immunoSEQ multiplex PCR. The sample gives about 320,000 clones, approximately 90% of which show up once; over 9.5% is in the top ten. Sequenced sample: PBMCs or T cells enriched from blood (not recorded which). Every receptor here comes from a young woman who had recovered from COVID-19.

This chain uses TRBV10-3 with TRBJ1-1, with 11 nucleotides matching TRBD1. The trim removed 6 bases at V and 1 base at J, leaving 7 bases unmatched. The CDR3 consists of 16 residues. CDR1 and CDR2 (germline): ENHRY, SYGVKD. DNA for the CDR3: TGTGCCATCAGCGCCGGACAGGGGGCAAGGAACACTGAAGCTTTCTTT. This encodes CAISAGQGARNTEAFF.

The chain has TRBV5-6 and TRBJ1-2, with TRBD1 identical over 9 bases. Germline assignment: CDR1 SGHDT and CDR2 YYEEEE. The CDR3 sequence is 14 residues long. The V gene end was trimmed by 4 bases and the J gene end by 6 bases; junction bases not matched to a gene: 7. The CDR3 here is CASSLNRGQNGYTF. The CDR3, as DNA: TGTGCCAGCAGCCTTAACAGGGGGCAGAATGGCTACACCTTC.

This clone was observed a handful of times. The chain is built from TRBV25-1 and TRBJ2-5; 9 positions agree with TRBD2. CDR1 is MGHDK and CDR2 is SYGVNS in the germline V gene. V was pared by 2 bases and J by 7 bases, with 2 bases of the junction left unmatched. The CDR3 runs to 13 residues. CDR3 protein: CASSEGGRGTQYF. CDR3 nucleotides: TGTGCCAGCAGTGAAGGCGGGAGGGGGACCCAGTACTTC. The whole variable domain, remainder taken from reference TRBV25-1 and TRBJ2-5, is EADIYQTPRYLVIGTGKKITLECSQTMGHDKMYWYQQDPGMELHLIHYSYGVNSTEKGDLSSESTVSRIRTEHFPLTLESARPSHTSQYLCASSEGGRGTQYFGPGTRLLVL.

The rearrangement uses TRBV29-1 and TRBJ2-3, with unresolved D. Germline-derived CDR1 and CDR2 are SQVTM and ANQGSEA. CDR3 length: 13 residues. V gave up 3 bases and J gave up 3 bases, with 10 bases separating them. CDR3 loop: CSVESRTTDTQYF. For the CDR3, the DNA is TGCAGCGTTGAGTCTAGAACAACAGATACGCAGTATTTT.

CDR3 DNA sequence: TGTGCCAGCTCAGTCAGACAGTCAACTAATGAAAAACTGTTTTTT. It codes for CASSVRQSTNEKLFF. This chain uses TRBV18 with TRBJ1-4; perhaps TRBD1 as D (5 bases). CDR1 and CDR2 (germline): KGHSH, LQKENI. This CDR3 is 15 amino acids long. V lost 5 bases, J lost 0 bases, and 10 bases lay in between.

This clone has a handful of counts. V gene TRBV30 combines with J gene TRBJ2-2, with 12 bases aligning to TRBD1. Germline CDR1 is GTSNPN and CDR2 is SVGIG (reference sequence). The CDR3 is made up of 18 amino acids. V lost 0 bases, J lost 7 bases, and 12 bases stayed unmatched. The CDR3 here is CAWSVVLGDRGRFGELFF. DNA for the CDR3: TGTGCCTGGAGTGTGGTTTTGGGGGACAGGGGGCGTTTCGGGGAGCTGTTTTTT.

V usage is TRBV5-1 and J usage is TRBJ2-1; 9 nucleotides agree with TRBD1. The CDR3 spans 16 residues. V lost 0 bases and J lost 6; bases outside the gene matches: 7. In germline, CDR1 is SGHRS, CDR2 YFSETQ. The CDR3 reads CASSLELGTGLNEQFF. The CDR3 DNA sequence: TGCGCCAGCAGCTTGGAACTCGGGACAGGGCTCAATGAGCAGTTCTTC.

The CDR3 DNA reads TGTGCCATCAGTGGTGCAACTAGCGTCCCAGATACGCAGTATTTT. It specifies CAISGATSVPDTQYF. V gene TRBV10-3 combines with J gene TRBJ2-3, with TRBD2 identical over 7 bases. Germline CDR1 reads ENHRY; CDR2 reads SYGVKD. J lost 4 bases, V lost 4 bases, and 8 bases had no gene match. This CDR3 has 15 residues.

This clone came up once. The chain employs TRBV4-2 and TRBJ1-2; a possible D gene is TRBD1 (5 bases). V was pared by 1 base and J by 3 bases, with 12 bases between. Germline loops: CDR1 LGHNA, CDR2 YNFKEQ. This CDR3 has 15 amino acids. The CDR3 DNA sequence: TGTGCCAGCAGCCAAGTACCAGGGAAGGACTATGGCTACACCTTC. Its translation: CASSQVPGKDYGYTF.

The chain has TRBV7-3 and TRBJ1-6, with D perhaps matching TRBD1 (5 bases). V was pared by 0 bases and J by 5 bases, with 8 bases between. CDR3 length: 15 residues. Germline V gene lookup returns CDR1 SGHTA and CDR2 FQGTGA. CDR3 amino acids: CASSLTSTDNSPLHF. DNA for the CDR3: TGTGCCAGCAGCTTAACGTCGACAGATAATTCACCCCTCCACTTT.

The chain links TRBV19 to TRBJ2-5, with 10 nucleotides matching TRBD1. CDR3 length: 13 residues. In germline, CDR1 is LNHDA, CDR2 SQIVND (reference sequence). Unmatched junction bases numbered 4, after V lost 3 bases and J lost 9 bases. CDR3 nucleotide sequence: TGTGCCAGTAGTATGGACAGGGGGGTGGCCCAGTACTTC. Encoded protein: CASSMDRGVAQYF. Full variable domain (missing parts from reference TRBV19 and TRBJ2-5): DGGITQSPKYLFRKEGQNVTLSCEQNLNHDAMYWYRQDPGQGLRLIYYSQIVNDFQKGDIAEGYSVSREKKESFPLTVTSAQKNPTAFYLCASSMDRGVAQYFGPGTRLLVL.

The chain joins TRBV12-3 or TRBV12-4 to TRBJ1-5, with D uncertain. V lost 7 bases and J lost 7, with 14 bases in between. This CDR3 spans 13 amino acids. The CDR3, as DNA: TGTGCCAGCACCCAGACTGGAGGACAGCCCCAGCATTTT. Translated: CASTQTGGQPQHF.

This clone was picked up many times. V gene TRBV20-1 combines with J gene TRBJ1-2, with TRBD1 as a possible D gene (6 bases). Trimming removed 3 bases at V and 7 bases at J, with 15 bases between. The CDR3 runs 13 residues. The germline gives CDR1 DFQATT, CDR2 SNEGSKA (reference sequence). DNA of the CDR3: TGCAGTGCTAGTGCCTCGGACAGTCTTGGCTACACCTTC. Its translation is CSASASDSLGYTF.

This clone was seen a single time. The CDR3 sequence is CASSQVPGYSYGYTF. The CDR3 nucleotides read TGCGCCAGCAGCCAAGTCCCGGGGTACAGCTATGGCTACACCTTC. This chain links TRBV4-1 with TRBJ1-2, with D unclear. The germline gives CDR1 MGHRA, CDR2 YSYEKL. The CDR3 runs 15 residues. V lost 1 base and J 4 bases, leaving 13 bases between the germline ends.

The V call is TRBV7-8, the J call TRBJ1-2; D call uncertain. The CDR3 loop spans 14 amino acids. Germline V lookup: CDR1 SGHVS, CDR2 FQNEAQ. The V end lost 1 base, the J end lost 6 bases, and 12 bases lay between the germline ends. In DNA, the CDR3 is TGTGCCAGCAGCTTAGATTCCAGGAAAAATGGCTACACCTTC. Translating gives CASSLDSRKNGYTF.

The CDR3 nucleotides are TGTGCCAGCAGTCAACAGGGGGAAGCTTTCTTT. It encodes CASSQQGEAFF. V is TRBV12-3 or TRBV12-4 and J is TRBJ1-1, with 7 bases matching TRBD1. V shed 5 bases, J shed 8 bases, and the junction held 2 bases outside the gene matches. CDR3 length equals 11 residues.

The chain couples TRBV3-1 (or the pseudogene TRBV3-2) to TRBJ2-3, with a possible D match to TRBD1 (5 bases). This CDR3 is 16 amino acids long. V dropped 0 bases and J dropped 2 bases, with 12 bases sitting between them. Germline V lookup: CDR1 LGHDT, CDR2 YNNKEL (reference sequence). The CDR3 region has the DNA TGTGCCAGCAGCCAAGACAGGGCGGTCCCCACAGATACGCAGTATTTT. This encodes CASSQDRAVPTDTQYF.

The V call is TRBV14, the J call TRBJ1-3, with unresolved D. Trimming removed 1 base from V and 0 bases from J, with 10 bases in between. This CDR3 spans 16 amino acids. Germline values: CDR1 SGHDN, CDR2 FVKESK. This CDR3 reads CASSQVVPVSGNTIYF. In nucleotides, the CDR3 is TGTGCCAGCAGCCAAGTGGTACCAGTCTCTGGAAACACCATATATTTT.

V usage is TRBV3-1 (or the pseudogene TRBV3-2) and J usage is TRBJ1-1; D uncertain. The CDR3 is 17 amino acids. V was trimmed by 1 base and J by 0 bases, leaving 15 bases between them. CDR1 LGHDT and CDR2 YNNKEL come from the germline V gene (reference sequence). The CDR3 spells CASSQGLGPKMNTEAFF. CDR3 DNA: TGTGCCAGCAGCCAAGGACTGGGTCCAAAAATGAACACTGAAGCTTTCTTT.

This clone was counted a single time. CDR3 residues: CASSLNSLYGYTF. The CDR3 nucleotides read TGTGCCAGCAGTTTAAACAGCCTCTATGGCTACACCTTC. The chain uses TRBV28 and TRBJ1-2; D is ambiguous. Germline loops: CDR1 MDHEN, CDR2 SYDVKM. The CDR3 length is 13 residues. Trimming stripped 2 bases from V and 4 bases from J, with 8 bases between.

CDR3 in DNA: TGTGCCAGCAGTGAAGTCACGGCAGGGCGCCAGGCCCTCCACTTT. Protein product: CASSEVTAGRQALHF. V usage is TRBV6-1 and J usage is TRBJ1-6, with a weak D call TRBD1 (5 bases). V gave up 1 base and J gave up 14 bases, with 18 bases separating them. This CDR3 has 15 amino acids. Germline values: CDR1 MNHNS, CDR2 SASEGT.

The CDR3 spells CASSISLLNTEAFF. The DNA for the CDR3 is TGTGCCAGTAGTATCTCTCTACTGAACACTGAAGCTTTCTTT. This chain joins TRBV19 and TRBJ1-1; D gene ambiguous. Germline CDR1 and CDR2: LNHDA and SQIVND (reference sequence). This CDR3 comprises 14 residues. Trimming removed 3 bases from V and 0 bases from J, with 8 bases in between.

The rearrangement uses TRBV30 and TRBJ1-2, with 8 bases matching TRBD1. The germline V gene encodes CDR1 GTSNPN and CDR2 SVGIG (reference sequence). The V gene end was trimmed by 8 bases and the J gene end by 4 bases; junction bases not matched to a gene: 3. CDR3 length equals 11 residues. Written as DNA, the CDR3 is TGTGCCGGCAGGGGGCTCTATGGCTACACCTTC. It encodes CAGRGLYGYTF.